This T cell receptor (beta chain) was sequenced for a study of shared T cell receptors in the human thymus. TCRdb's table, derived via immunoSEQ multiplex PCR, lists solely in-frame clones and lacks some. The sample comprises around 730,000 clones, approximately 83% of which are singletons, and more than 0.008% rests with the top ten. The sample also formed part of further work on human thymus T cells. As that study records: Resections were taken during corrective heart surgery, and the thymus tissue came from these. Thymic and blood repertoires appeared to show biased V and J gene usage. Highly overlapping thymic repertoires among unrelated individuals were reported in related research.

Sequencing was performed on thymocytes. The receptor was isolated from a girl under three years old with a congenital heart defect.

The CDR3 sequence is CASSETEGANTEAFF. The CDR3 DNA is TGTGCCAGCAGTGAAACGGAAGGGGCTAACACTGAAGCTTTCTTT. The chain is built from TRBV6-4 and TRBJ1-1, with D tentatively TRBD1 (5 bases). Germline lookup yields CDR1 MRHNA and CDR2 SNTAGT. This CDR3 comprises 15 residues. Trimming stripped 3 bases from V and 2 bases from J, with 13 bases between.